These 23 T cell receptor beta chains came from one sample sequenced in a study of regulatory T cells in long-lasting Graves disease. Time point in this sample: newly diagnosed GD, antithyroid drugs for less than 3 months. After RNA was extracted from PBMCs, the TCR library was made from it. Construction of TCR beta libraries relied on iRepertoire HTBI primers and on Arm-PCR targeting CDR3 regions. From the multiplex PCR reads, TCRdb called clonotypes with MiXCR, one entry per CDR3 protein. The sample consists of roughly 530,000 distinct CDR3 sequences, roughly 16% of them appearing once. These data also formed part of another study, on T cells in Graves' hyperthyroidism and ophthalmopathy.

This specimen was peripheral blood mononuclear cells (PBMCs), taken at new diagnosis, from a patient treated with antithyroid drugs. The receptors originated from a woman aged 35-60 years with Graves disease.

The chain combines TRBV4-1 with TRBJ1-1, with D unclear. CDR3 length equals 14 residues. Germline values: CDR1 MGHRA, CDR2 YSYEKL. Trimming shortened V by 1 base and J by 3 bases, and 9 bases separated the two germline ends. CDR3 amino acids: CASSQGSTDTEAFF. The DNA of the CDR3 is TGCGCCAGCAGCCAAGGGTCAACGGACACTGAAGCTTTCTTT.

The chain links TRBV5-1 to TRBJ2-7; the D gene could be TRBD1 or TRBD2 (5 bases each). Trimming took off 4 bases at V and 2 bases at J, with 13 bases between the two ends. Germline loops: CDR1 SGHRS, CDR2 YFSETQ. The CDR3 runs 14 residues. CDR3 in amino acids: CASSTVGGTYEQYF. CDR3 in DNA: TGCGCCAGCAGCACAGTTGGGGGAACCTACGAGCAGTACTTC.

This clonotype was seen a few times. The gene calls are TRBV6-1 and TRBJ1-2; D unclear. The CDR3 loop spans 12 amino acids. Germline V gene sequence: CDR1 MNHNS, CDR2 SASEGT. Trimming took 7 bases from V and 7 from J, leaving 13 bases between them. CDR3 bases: TGTGCCAGCACGGAATGGTTAGTTGGCTACACCTTC. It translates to CASTEWLVGYTF.

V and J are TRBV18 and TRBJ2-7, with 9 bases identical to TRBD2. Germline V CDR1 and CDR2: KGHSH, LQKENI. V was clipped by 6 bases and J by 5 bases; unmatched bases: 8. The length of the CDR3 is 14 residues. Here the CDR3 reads CASSDGLARDEQYF. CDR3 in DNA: TGTGCCAGCTCCGACGGACTAGCGAGGGACGAGCAGTACTTC. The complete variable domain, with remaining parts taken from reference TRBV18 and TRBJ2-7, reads NAGVMQNPRHLVRRRGQEARLRCSPMKGHSHVYWYRQLPEEGLKFMVYLQKENIIDESGMPKERFSAEFPKEGPSILRIQQVVRGDSAAYFCASSDGLARDEQYFGPGTRLTVT.

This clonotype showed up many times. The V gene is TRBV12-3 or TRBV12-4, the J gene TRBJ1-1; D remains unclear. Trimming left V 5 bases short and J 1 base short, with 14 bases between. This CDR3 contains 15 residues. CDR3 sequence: CASSPAGASNTEAFF. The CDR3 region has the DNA TGTGCCAGCAGTCCGGCGGGAGCCTCGAACACTGAAGCTTTCTTT.

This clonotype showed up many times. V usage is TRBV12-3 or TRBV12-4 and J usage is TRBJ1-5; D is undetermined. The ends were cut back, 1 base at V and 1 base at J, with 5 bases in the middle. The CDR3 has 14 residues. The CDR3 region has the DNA TGTGCCAGCAGTTTAGACGCCAGCAATCAGCCCCAGCATTTT. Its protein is CASSLDASNQPQHF.

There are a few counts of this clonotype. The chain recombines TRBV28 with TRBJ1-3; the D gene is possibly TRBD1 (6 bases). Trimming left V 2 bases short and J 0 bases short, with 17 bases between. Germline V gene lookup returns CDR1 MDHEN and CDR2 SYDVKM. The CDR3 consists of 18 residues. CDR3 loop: CASSLIGSGASSGNTIYF. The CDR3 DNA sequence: TGTGCCAGCAGTTTAATAGGATCAGGGGCGAGCTCTGGAAACACCATATATTTT. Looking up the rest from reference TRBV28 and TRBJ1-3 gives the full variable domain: DVKVTQSSRYLVKRTGEKVFLECVQDMDHENMFWYRQDPGLGLRLIYFSYDVKMKEKGDIPEGYSVSREKKERFSLILESASTNQTSMYLCASSLIGSGASSGNTIYFGEGSWLTVV.

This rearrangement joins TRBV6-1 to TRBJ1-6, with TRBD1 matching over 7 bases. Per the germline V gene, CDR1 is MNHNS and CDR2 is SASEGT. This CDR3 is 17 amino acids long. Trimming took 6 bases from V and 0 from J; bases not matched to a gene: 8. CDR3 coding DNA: TGTGCCAGCAGCAGCGGGACAGCGAGCTCCTATAATTCACCCCTCCACTTT. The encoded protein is CASSSGTASSYNSPLHF.

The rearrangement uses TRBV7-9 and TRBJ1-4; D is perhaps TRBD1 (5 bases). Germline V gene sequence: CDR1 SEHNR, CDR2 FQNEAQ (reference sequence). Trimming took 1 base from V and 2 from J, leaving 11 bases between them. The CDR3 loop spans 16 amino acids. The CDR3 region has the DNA TGTGCCAGCAGCTTAGGTCCGGGGCGCACTAATGAAAAACTGTTTTTT. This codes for CASSLGPGRTNEKLFF.

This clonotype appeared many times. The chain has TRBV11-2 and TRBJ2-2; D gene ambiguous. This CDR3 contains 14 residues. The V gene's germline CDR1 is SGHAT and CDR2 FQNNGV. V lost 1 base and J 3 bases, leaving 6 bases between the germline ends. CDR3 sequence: CASSLGWDTGELFF. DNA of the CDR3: TGTGCCAGCAGCTTAGGCTGGGACACCGGGGAGCTGTTTTTT.

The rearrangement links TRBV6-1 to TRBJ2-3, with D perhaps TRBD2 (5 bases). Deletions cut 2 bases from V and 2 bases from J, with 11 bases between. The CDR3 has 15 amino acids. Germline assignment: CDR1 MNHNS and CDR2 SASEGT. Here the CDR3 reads CASSEIPGTTDTQYF. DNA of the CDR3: TGTGCCAGCAGTGAAATCCCGGGAACCACAGATACGCAGTATTTT.

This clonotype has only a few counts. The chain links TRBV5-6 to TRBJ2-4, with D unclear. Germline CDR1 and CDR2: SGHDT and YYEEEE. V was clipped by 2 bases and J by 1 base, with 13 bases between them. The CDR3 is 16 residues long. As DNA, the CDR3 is TGTGCCAGCAGCTTACGACCCATCGGTGCCAAAAACATTCAGTACTTC. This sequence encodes CASSLRPIGAKNIQYF.

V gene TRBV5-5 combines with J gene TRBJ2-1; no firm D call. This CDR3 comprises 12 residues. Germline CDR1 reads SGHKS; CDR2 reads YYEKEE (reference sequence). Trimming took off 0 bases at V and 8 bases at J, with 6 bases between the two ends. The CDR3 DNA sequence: TGTGCCAGCAGCTTGGTCATTCATGAGCAGTTCTTC. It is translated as CASSLVIHEQFF.

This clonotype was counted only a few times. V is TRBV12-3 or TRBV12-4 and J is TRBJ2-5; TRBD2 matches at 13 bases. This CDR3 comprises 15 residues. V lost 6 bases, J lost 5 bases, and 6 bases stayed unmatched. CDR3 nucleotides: TGTGCCAGCAGCTGGACTAGCGGGGGAGAGGAGACCCAGTACTTC. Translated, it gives CASSWTSGGEETQYF.

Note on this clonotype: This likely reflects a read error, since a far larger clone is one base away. The CDR3 reads CASTLRTTAYNEQLF. The CDR3 DNA reads as TGTGCCAGCACCCTAAGGACTACCGCCTACAATGAGCAGCTCTTC. The chain employs TRBV4-1 and TRBJ2-1; D might be TRBD2 (6 bases). The germline V gene encodes CDR1 MGHRA and CDR2 YSYEKL. This CDR3 comprises 15 residues.

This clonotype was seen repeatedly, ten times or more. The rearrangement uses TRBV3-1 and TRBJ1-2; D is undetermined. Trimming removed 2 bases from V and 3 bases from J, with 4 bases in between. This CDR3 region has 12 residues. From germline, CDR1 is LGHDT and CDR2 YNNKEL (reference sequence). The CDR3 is CASSQTDYGYTF. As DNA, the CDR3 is TGTGCCAGCAGCCAAACGGACTATGGCTACACCTTC.

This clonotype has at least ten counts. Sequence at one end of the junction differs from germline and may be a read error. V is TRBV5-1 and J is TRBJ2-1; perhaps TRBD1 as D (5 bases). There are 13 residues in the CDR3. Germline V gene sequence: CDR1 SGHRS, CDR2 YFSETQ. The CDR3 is CASSLGVGNEQFF. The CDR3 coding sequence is TGTGCCAGCAGCTTAGGGGTGGGCAATGAGCAGTTCTTC.

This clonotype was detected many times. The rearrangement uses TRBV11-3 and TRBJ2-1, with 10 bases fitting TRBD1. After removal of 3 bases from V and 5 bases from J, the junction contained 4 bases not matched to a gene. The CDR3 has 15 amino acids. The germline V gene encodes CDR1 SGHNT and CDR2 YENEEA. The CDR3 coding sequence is TGTGCCAGCAGCTTTGGACAGGGGGGGGACAATGAGCAGTTCTTC. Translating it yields CASSFGQGGDNEQFF.

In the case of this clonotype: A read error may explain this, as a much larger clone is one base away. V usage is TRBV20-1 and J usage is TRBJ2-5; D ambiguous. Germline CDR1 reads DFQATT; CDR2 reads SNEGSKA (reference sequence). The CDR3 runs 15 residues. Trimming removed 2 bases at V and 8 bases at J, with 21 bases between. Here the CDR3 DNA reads TGCAGTGCTAGACCTACACGATGGCCCTCGAATACCCAGTACTTC. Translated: CSARPTRWPSNTQYF.

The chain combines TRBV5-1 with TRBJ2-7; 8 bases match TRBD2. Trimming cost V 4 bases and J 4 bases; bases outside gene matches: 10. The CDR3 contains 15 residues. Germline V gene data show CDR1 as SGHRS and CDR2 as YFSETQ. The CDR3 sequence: CASSRTGGDSYEQYF. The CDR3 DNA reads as TGCGCCAGCAGCCGCACGGGGGGGGATTCATACGAGCAGTACTTC.

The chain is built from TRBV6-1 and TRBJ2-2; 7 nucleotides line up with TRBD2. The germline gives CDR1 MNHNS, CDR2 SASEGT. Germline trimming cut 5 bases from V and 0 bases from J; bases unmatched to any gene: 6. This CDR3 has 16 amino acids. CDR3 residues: CASSRERGTNTGELFF. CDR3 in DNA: TGTGCCAGCAGTAGAGAGCGGGGAACGAACACCGGGGAGCTGTTTTTT.

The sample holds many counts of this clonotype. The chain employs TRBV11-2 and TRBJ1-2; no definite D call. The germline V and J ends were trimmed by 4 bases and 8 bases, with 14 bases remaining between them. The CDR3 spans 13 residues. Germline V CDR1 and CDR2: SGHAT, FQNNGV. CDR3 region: CASSSPDPAGYTF. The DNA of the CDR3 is TGTGCCAGCAGCTCCCCCGACCCCGCCGGCTACACCTTC. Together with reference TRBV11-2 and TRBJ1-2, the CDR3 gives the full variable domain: EAGVAQSPRYKIIEKRQSVAFWCNPISGHATLYWYQQILGQGPKLLIQFQNNGVVDDSQLPKDRFSAERLKGVDSTLKIQPAKLEDSAVYLCASSSPDPAGYTFGSGTRLTVV.

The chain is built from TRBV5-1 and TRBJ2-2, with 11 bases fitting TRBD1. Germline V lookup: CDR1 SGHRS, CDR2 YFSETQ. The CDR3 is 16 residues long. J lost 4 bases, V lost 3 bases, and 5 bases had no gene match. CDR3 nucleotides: TGCGCCAGCAGCTGGGGACAGGGGGGAATCACCGGGGAGCTGTTTTTT. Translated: CASSWGQGGITGELFF.